One sample yielded the 27 T cell receptor beta chains listed below, sequenced in a study of blood T cell repertoires in COVID-19. Generated by immunoSEQ multiplex PCR, the TCRdb table keeps only in-frame clones and is missing some. The data show some 200,000 clones, roughly four fifths seen once. The sequenced sample was peripheral blood. All receptors come from a woman between 55 and 75 years old with acute or convalescent COVID-19.

The chain combines TRBV3-1 (or the pseudogene TRBV3-2) with TRBJ1-1; 7 nucleotides match TRBD1. The CDR3 is made up of 15 amino acids. Per germline, CDR1 LGHDT and CDR2 YNNKEL (reference sequence). V was clipped by 5 bases and J by 4 bases; unmatched bases: 10. This chain's CDR3 is CASSNGQVLSTEAFF. DNA for the CDR3: TGTGCCAGCAGCAACGGACAGGTCCTAAGCACTGAAGCTTTCTTT.

J is TRBJ1-2 and V is TRBV5-1; D is perhaps TRBD1 (5 bases). This CDR3 is built from 15 residues. V was shortened by 3 bases and J by 8 bases, with 20 bases between the two germline ends. Germline-derived CDR1 and CDR2 are SGHRS and YFSETQ. This CDR3 is CASSYLPGEMGGYTF. The CDR3 DNA follows: TGCGCCAGCAGCTACCTCCCGGGGGAGATGGGAGGCTACACCTTC.

This chain joins TRBV6-5 and TRBJ1-5; the D gene is possibly TRBD1 (6 bases). CDR1 is MNHEY and CDR2 is SVGAGI in the germline V gene. The V end lost 6 bases, the J end lost 6 bases, and 9 bases lay between the germline ends. The CDR3 length is 12 residues. CDR3 region: CASSTGSQPQHF. The CDR3 region has the DNA TGTGCCAGCAGCACAGGGAGTCAGCCCCAGCATTTT.

J is TRBJ1-1 and V is TRBV5-1; D is unresolved. Trimming cost V 6 bases and J 1 base, with 10 bases left between them. The CDR3 has 13 amino acids. Germline values: CDR1 SGHRS, CDR2 YFSETQ. The CDR3 sequence: CASTRDGNTEAFF. The CDR3 DNA follows: TGCGCCAGCACCCGGGATGGGAACACTGAAGCTTTCTTT.

This clone turned up a few times. The chain combines TRBV4-2 with TRBJ1-2; 7 nucleotides align to TRBD1. V trimming: 0 bases; J trimming: 4 bases; junction bases outside the gene matches: 8. The CDR3 loop spans 16 amino acids. From germline, CDR1 is LGHNA and CDR2 YNFKEQ. The CDR3 sequence: CASSQEHSGQLYGYTF. DNA for the CDR3: TGTGCCAGCAGCCAAGAACACTCGGGACAGCTCTATGGCTACACCTTC.

The chain uses TRBV7-2 and TRBJ2-7; the match to TRBD1 covers 8 bases. V gave up 4 bases and J gave up 2 bases; unmatched junction bases: 4. This CDR3 has 14 residues. Germline CDR1 and CDR2: SGHTA and FQGNSA. In DNA, the CDR3 is TGTGCCAGCAGCTACCTGGGACAGGCCTACGAGCAGTACTTC. Its translation is CASSYLGQAYEQYF.

This chain links TRBV19 with TRBJ1-6; 7 bases fit TRBD1. With V trimmed by 5 bases and J by 0 bases, 7 bases remained unmatched. This CDR3 contains 17 residues. The germline V gene has CDR1 LNHDA and CDR2 SQIVND (reference sequence). The CDR3 reads CASSRRGDNSYNSPLHF. CDR3 nucleotides: TGTGCCAGTAGTCGCAGGGGGGACAACTCCTATAATTCACCCCTCCACTTT.

Here the CDR3 reads CASSRGEGSIRNEQFF. Here the CDR3 DNA reads TGTGCCAGCAGCCGTGGGGAGGGAAGTATTAGGAATGAGCAGTTCTTC. The V call is TRBV7-9, the J call TRBJ2-1, with 7 bases fitting TRBD2. After removal of 5 bases from V and 7 bases from J, the junction contained 14 bases not matched to a gene. Per germline, CDR1 SEHNR and CDR2 FQNEAQ (reference sequence). The CDR3 is 16 residues long.

This clone was counted a few times. This chain uses TRBV5-4 with TRBJ2-1; D perhaps matches TRBD2 (6 bases). The length of the CDR3 is 13 residues. CDR1 and CDR2 from the germline V gene are SGHNT and YYREEE (reference sequence). V lost 4 bases to trimming and J lost 4 bases, with 9 bases between them. In DNA form, the CDR3 reads TGTGCCAGCAGCGACGGGACTTACAATGAGCAGTTCTTC. It codes for CASSDGTYNEQFF.

In its sample, this clone was seen once. This chain uses TRBV4-1 with TRBJ1-4, with D possibly being TRBD1 (5 bases). Trimming took off 0 bases at V and 7 bases at J, with 15 bases between the two ends. Per the germline V gene, CDR1 is MGHRA and CDR2 is YSYEKL. This CDR3 comprises 16 residues. The CDR3 loop is CASSQDGRGKSEKLFF. For the CDR3, the DNA is TGCGCCAGCAGCCAAGATGGTAGGGGTAAAAGTGAAAAACTGTTTTTT.

The chain employs TRBV18 and TRBJ2-5; D is ambiguous. The V end was cut by 4 bases, the J end by 2 bases, with 8 bases between. CDR3 length: 13 amino acids. Germline V gene lookup returns CDR1 KGHSH and CDR2 LQKENI. CDR3 in DNA: TGTGCCAGCTCACTGGAACAGCAAGAGACCCAGTACTTC. This sequence encodes CASSLEQQETQYF.

This clone was detected only a few times. The chain couples TRBV7-9 to TRBJ2-3; D gene unclear. The CDR3 consists of 12 residues. V was trimmed by 4 bases and J by 4 bases, leaving 6 bases between them. Germline V lookup: CDR1 SEHNR, CDR2 FQNEAQ (reference sequence). The CDR3 spells CASSSTADTQYF. CDR3 nucleotide sequence: TGTGCCAGCAGCTCTACTGCAGATACGCAGTATTTT.

V and J are TRBV11-2 and TRBJ2-3, with 8 bases fitting TRBD1. V trimming: 3 bases; J trimming: 6 bases; junction bases outside the gene matches: 8. This CDR3 is 15 amino acids long. Germline loops: CDR1 SGHAT, CDR2 FQNNGV. Here the CDR3 reads CASSFSARGLDTQYF. CDR3 in DNA: TGTGCCAGCAGCTTCTCCGCCAGGGGGCTGGATACGCAGTATTTT.

The chain couples TRBV7-2 to TRBJ1-2; TRBD1 agrees at 8 bases. The CDR3 covers 16 residues. V was pared by 1 base and J by 8 bases, with 12 bases of the junction left unmatched. CDR1 is SGHTA, CDR2 FQGNSA, per germline. CDR3 sequence reads: CASSLDFWTGSGGYTF. The CDR3 nucleotides read TGTGCCAGCAGCTTAGATTTTTGGACAGGGAGCGGGGGCTACACCTTC.

The chain couples TRBV2 to TRBJ2-5; D might be TRBD2 (6 bases). V lost 6 bases to trimming and J lost 6 bases, with 17 bases between them. Germline V gene lookup returns CDR1 SNHLY and CDR2 FYNNEI. The CDR3 totals 14 residues. The CDR3 protein is CASSAGLPEKTQYF. The CDR3 coding sequence is TGTGCCAGCAGCGCGGGACTCCCGGAGAAGACCCAGTACTTC. Supplemented by reference TRBV2 and TRBJ2-5, the full variable domain reads EPEVTQTPSHQVTQMGQEVILRCVPISNHLYFYWYRQILGQKVEFLVSFYNNEISEKSEIFDDQFSVERPDGSNFTLKIRSTKLEDSAMYFCASSAGLPEKTQYFGPGTRLLVL.

This chain links TRBV5-1 with TRBJ1-1, with a weak D call TRBD1 (6 bases). CDR1 and CDR2 from the germline V gene are SGHRS and YFSETQ. The CDR3 sequence is 13 residues long. V shed 4 bases and J shed 6 bases, with 13 bases lying between them. The CDR3 region has the DNA TGCGCCAGCAGCAGGAACAGGGCCGCTGAAGCTTTCTTT. It specifies CASSRNRAAEAFF. The entire variable domain, with the rest obtained from reference TRBV5-1 and TRBJ1-1, is as follows: KAGVTQTPRYLIKTRGQQVTLSCSPISGHRSVSWYQQTPGQGLQFLFEYFSETQRNKGNFPGRFSGRQFSNSRSEMNVSTLELGDSALYLCASSRNRAAEAFFGQGTRLTVV.

The rearrangement joins TRBV14 to TRBJ1-2, with 7 nucleotides matching TRBD1. Germline V lookup: CDR1 SGHDN, CDR2 FVKESK. With 4 bases clipped from V and 7 bases from J, the junction kept 6 bases outside the gene matches. The CDR3 extends over 13 amino acids. DNA for the CDR3: TGTGCCAGCAGCCGTGGGACAGCCGGTGGCTACACCTTC. Protein: CASSRGTAGGYTF.

This chain connects TRBV7-9 to TRBJ1-1, with a tentative D call TRBD1 (5 bases). Germline V lookup: CDR1 SEHNR, CDR2 FQNEAQ (reference sequence). This CDR3 has 15 residues. Trimming shortened V by 5 bases and J by 3 bases, and 16 bases separated the two germline ends. CDR3 DNA: TGTGCCAGCAGCCCAAAAGGGGTTATTGACACTGAAGCTTTCTTT. Its protein is CASSPKGVIDTEAFF.

The chain links TRBV4-2 to TRBJ1-6; D gene unclear. The CDR3 spans 14 residues. The germline V and J ends were trimmed by 0 bases and 8 bases, with 8 bases remaining between them. Per germline, CDR1 LGHNA and CDR2 YNFKEQ. Here the CDR3 DNA reads TGTGCCAGCAGCCAAGATGAACGGGATTCACCCCTCCACTTT. Amino acids: CASSQDERDSPLHF.

This rearrangement joins TRBV29-1 to TRBJ2-3; D is perhaps TRBD2 (6 bases). The V gene lost 4 bases and the J gene lost 2 bases, with 16 bases spanning the gap. Per the germline V gene, CDR1 is SQVTM and CDR2 is ANQGSEA. The CDR3 covers 15 residues. CDR3 coding DNA: TGCAGCGTTGTCGGTAGGGCGGGGTACACAGATACGCAGTATTTT. Translated: CSVVGRAGYTDTQYF.

V is TRBV28 and J is TRBJ1-1, with D perhaps TRBD1 (6 bases). The CDR3 totals 16 residues. V was cut by 4 bases and J by 0 bases, with 15 bases left in between. Germline CDR1 is MDHEN and CDR2 is SYDVKM. This chain's CDR3 is CASSSFWKGVNTEAFF. In DNA form, the CDR3 reads TGTGCCAGCAGTTCTTTTTGGAAGGGGGTGAACACTGAAGCTTTCTTT.

The CDR3 DNA is TGTGCCAGCAGCTTGGGACAGAGCTACACCGGGGAGCTGTTTTTT. Translating it yields CASSLGQSYTGELFF. V gene TRBV7-9 combines with J gene TRBJ2-2, with 7 nucleotides matching TRBD1. J gave up 3 bases and V 3 bases, and 4 bases lay outside the gene matches. CDR3 length: 15 residues. CDR1 SEHNR and CDR2 FQNEAQ come from the germline V gene (reference sequence). Supplemented by reference TRBV7-9 and TRBJ2-2, the full variable domain reads DTGVSQNPRHKITKRGQNVTFRCDPISEHNRLYWYRQTLGQGPEFLTYFQNEAQLEKSRLLSDRFSAERPKGSFSTLEIQRTEQGDSAMYLCASSLGQSYTGELFFGEGSRLTVL.

CDR3 DNA sequence: TGTGCCAGCAGCTTCAACTACGAGCAGTACTTC. This encodes CASSFNYEQYF. This rearrangement joins TRBV5-6 to TRBJ2-7; D unresolved. The CDR3 is 11 amino acids. The germline V gene has CDR1 SGHDT and CDR2 YYEEEE. The V gene lost 2 bases and the J gene lost 3 bases, with 3 bases spanning the gap.

The V gene is TRBV11-2, the J gene TRBJ2-5; 9 bases are a match to TRBD2. Germline loops: CDR1 SGHAT, CDR2 FQNNGV. With 5 bases clipped from V and 6 bases from J, the junction kept 7 bases outside the gene matches. This CDR3 is 14 amino acids long. The CDR3 here is CASSPGGTSKTQYF. The CDR3 nucleotides read TGTGCCAGCAGCCCGGGGGGGACTAGCAAGACCCAGTACTTC.

The V gene is TRBV11-2, the J gene TRBJ1-3; tentatively, D is TRBD1 (5 bases). The CDR3 is 14 residues long. Germline V gene data show CDR1 as SGHAT and CDR2 as FQNNGV. The ends were cut back, 3 bases at V and 0 bases at J, with 6 bases in the middle. The CDR3 region has the DNA TGTGCCAGCAGCTTGGACAACTCTGGAAACACCATATATTTT. Protein sequence: CASSLDNSGNTIYF.

J is TRBJ1-2 and V is TRBV29-1, with D perhaps matching TRBD1 (6 bases). With 0 bases removed from V and 7 bases from J, the gap between germline ends came to 6 bases. The CDR3 covers 11 residues. From germline, CDR1 is SQVTM and CDR2 ANQGSEA. The CDR3: CSVEEGGGYTF. CDR3 nucleotides: TGCAGCGTTGAAGAAGGGGGTGGCTACACCTTC.

There are a few counts of this clone. The gene calls are TRBV12-3 or TRBV12-4 and TRBJ1-1; D unclear. Trimming took 3 bases from V and 7 from J, leaving 6 bases between them. This CDR3 spans 11 amino acids. CDR3 sequence reads: CASSFLYEAFF. CDR3 DNA: TGTGCCAGCAGTTTTTTATATGAAGCTTTCTTT.